This T cell receptor beta chain was retrieved from a study of persistence of HIV-infected CD4 T cells. The immunoSEQ assay was version 4, run in survey mode. Only in-frame clones appear in the TCRdb table, and some are missing; sequencing was by immunoSEQ multiplex PCR. In the table there are 35,000 to 50,000 clones, more than 80% of which are singletons. V lost 1 base and J lost 4; bases outside the gene matches: 2. The CDR3 runs to 15 residues. Per the germline V gene, CDR1 is SGHVS and CDR2 is FQNEAQ. Details on this clone: Its antigen is unidentified.

Anti-CD3/anti-CD28 beads served as a nonspecific positive control stimulus. Sorting selected CD4+ T cells upregulating both CD40 ligand and CD69. The source material was CD4+ T cells sorted from PBMCs after roughly 18-hour stimulation, sampled from a patient who received antiretroviral therapy. This receptor was taken from an adult man with HIV who was CMV-seropositive. V gene TRBV7-8 combines with J gene TRBJ1-4, with TRBD1 matching 8 bases. CDR3 region: CASSLGTGHNEKLFF. The DNA for the CDR3 is TGTGCCAGCAGCTTAGGGACAGGGCATAATGAAAAACTGTTTTTT.